The 30 T cell receptor beta chains presented below share a single source sample, sequenced in a study of cytomegalovirus exposure and HLA in healthy donors (dated by TCRdb to the late 2010s). Library preparation was by the immunoSEQ multiplex PCR assay. The multiplex PCR relied on a mix of 60 forward primers for TCR Vbeta segments and 13 reverse primers for TCR Jbeta segments. TCRdb retrieved this table from immuneACCESS and kept in-frame rearrangements only. Not all clones are present; in checked studies, unresolved V genes account for under half, and no reason is known for the remainder. This sample is represented by about 200,000 clones; roughly 85% of them were singletons. The ten largest clones capture 2.3% of the sample. Input material: PBMCs. The receptors here all came from a woman aged 50 to 60 in good health and CMV-seronegative.

The V call is TRBV5-1, the J call TRBJ1-1; D uncertain. The CDR3 loop spans 14 amino acids. Germline CDR1 and CDR2: SGHRS and YFSETQ. V lost 7 bases, J lost 2 bases, and 15 bases lay in between. DNA for the CDR3: TGCGCCAGCGGACCGGGATTCACCAACACTGAAGCTTTCTTT. Translating it yields CASGPGFTNTEAFF.

The chain couples TRBV9 to TRBJ1-1; maybe TRBD1 (6 bases). V lost 2 bases and J 5 bases, leaving 19 bases between the germline ends. Per germline, CDR1 SGDLS and CDR2 YYNGEE. The CDR3 sequence is 16 residues long. The CDR3 here is CASSVSLQGERTEAFF. The CDR3 DNA is TGTGCCAGCAGCGTTTCTCTACAGGGTGAAAGAACTGAAGCTTTCTTT.

Worth noting for this clone: Mismatch with germline at one junction end may stem from a read error. The chain uses TRBV4-1 and TRBJ2-7; 7 bases are shared with TRBD1. The CDR3 is made up of 15 amino acids. From germline, CDR1 is MGHRA and CDR2 YSYEKL. CDR3 residues: CASSQDPGQQYAQYF. The DNA for the CDR3 is TGCGCCAGCAGCCAAGATCCGGGACAGCAATACGCGCAGTACTTC.

As DNA, the CDR3 is TGTGCCAGCAGTTACGGGACTAGCGGGTTAAGGGAGCTGTTTTTT. Amino acid sequence: CASSYGTSGLRELFF. The V gene is TRBV6-5, the J gene TRBJ2-2, with TRBD2 identical over 12 bases. CDR1 MNHEY and CDR2 SVGAGI come from the germline V gene. With 2 bases clipped from V and 9 bases from J, the junction kept 4 bases outside the gene matches. CDR3 length: 15 amino acids.

The genes are TRBV28 and TRBJ1-5; no firm D call. This CDR3 is built from 14 residues. V was pared by 3 bases and J by 1 base, with 7 bases between. Germline CDR1 is MDHEN and CDR2 is SYDVKM. As DNA, the CDR3 is TGTGCCAGCAGTTTGACACCAAGCAATCAGCCCCAGCATTTT. Residues: CASSLTPSNQPQHF.

On this clone itself: Within the sample, other DNA sequences also encode this same CDR3. CDR3 nucleotide sequence: TGTGCCAGTAGTCCTGGACAGGGCCAAGGGGAGACCCAGTACTTC. Amino acids: CASSPGQGQGETQYF. This sequence joins TRBV19 and TRBJ2-5; TRBD1 matches 8 bases. Trimming at V came to 5 bases and at J to 5 bases, leaving 10 bases not matched to a gene. Germline V gene lookup returns CDR1 LNHDA and CDR2 SQIVND (reference sequence). The CDR3 extends over 15 amino acids.

This clone has only a few counts. The rearrangement uses TRBV15 and TRBJ1-2; 9 positions agree with TRBD1. Germline trimming cut 1 base from V and 8 bases from J; bases unmatched to any gene: 14. The CDR3 is 17 residues long. Germline CDR1 and CDR2: LNHNV and YYDKDF (reference sequence). This chain's CDR3 is CATSRVADRGFLGGYTF. The CDR3 DNA is TGTGCCACCAGCAGAGTAGCAGACAGGGGGTTCTTGGGGGGCTACACCTTC.

This clone appeared a single time. V and J are TRBV30 and TRBJ1-1; TRBD1 aligns across 7 bases. The CDR3 consists of 14 residues. Germline V gene sequence: CDR1 GTSNPN, CDR2 SVGIG (reference sequence). The V gene end was trimmed by 0 bases and the J gene end by 4 bases; junction bases not matched to a gene: 5. The CDR3 region is CAWSVLGGGTEAFF. The CDR3 region has the DNA TGTGCCTGGAGTGTACTAGGGGGCGGCACTGAAGCTTTCTTT.

The genes are TRBV19 and TRBJ2-1, with a possible D match to TRBD2 (6 bases). CDR1 is LNHDA, CDR2 SQIVND, per germline (reference sequence). The CDR3 runs to 15 residues. V dropped 5 bases and J dropped 0 bases, with 11 bases sitting between them. The CDR3 here is CASSPRGSSYNEQFF. DNA for the CDR3: TGTGCCAGTAGTCCCCGGGGGAGCTCCTACAATGAGCAGTTCTTC.

The chain employs TRBV19 and TRBJ1-2; D gene unclear. V lost 7 bases, J lost 6 bases, and 21 bases lay in between. There are 15 residues in the CDR3. Germline loops: CDR1 LNHDA, CDR2 SQIVND (reference sequence). This chain's CDR3 is CASTTPGAPVDGYTF. Written as DNA, the CDR3 is TGTGCCAGTACCACCCCCGGAGCTCCGGTAGATGGCTACACCTTC.

The count of this clone is one. Other nucleotide sequences from this sample produce the same CDR3. The J gene is TRBJ2-7, the V gene TRBV28, with D possibly TRBD2 on 6 matching bases. The ends were cut back, 5 bases at V and 4 bases at J, with 12 bases in the middle. The CDR3 loop spans 13 amino acids. Germline V gene sequence: CDR1 MDHEN, CDR2 SYDVKM. CDR3 nucleotide sequence: TGTGCCAGCAGTCTGGGGGGTTCATACGAGCAGTACTTC. This translates into CASSLGGSYEQYF.

The V gene is TRBV18, the J gene TRBJ1-1; 8 bases map to TRBD1. J lost 1 base, V lost 3 bases, and 7 bases had no gene match. This CDR3 is 16 amino acids long. Germline V gives CDR1 KGHSH, CDR2 LQKENI. CDR3 DNA: TGTGCCAGCTCACCCTGGGCGACAGGGGCGAACACTGAAGCTTTCTTT. It translates to CASSPWATGANTEAFF.

This chain's CDR3 is CASSLMPRDYTF. The DNA of the CDR3 is TGTGCCAGCAGCTTGATGCCGCGAGACTACACCTTC. This chain connects TRBV5-6 to TRBJ1-2; D gene unclear. The ends were cut back, 1 base at V and 10 bases at J, with 11 bases in the middle. Germline V gives CDR1 SGHDT, CDR2 YYEEEE. The CDR3 totals 12 residues.

This clone was detected once. This chain joins TRBV5-6 and TRBJ2-5; TRBD1 matches 8 bases. The germline V gene encodes CDR1 SGHDT and CDR2 YYEEEE. This CDR3 is built from 15 residues. Trimming at V came to 4 bases and at J to 3 bases, leaving 8 bases not matched to a gene. In nucleotides, the CDR3 is TGTGCCAGCAGCAGACAGGGGTCTAGGGAAGAGACCCAGTACTTC. It specifies CASSRQGSREETQYF.

This clone was counted between two and nine times. The J gene is TRBJ2-3, the V gene TRBV6-6, with D perhaps TRBD2 (7 bases). V was cut by 2 bases and J by 5 bases, with 14 bases left in between. The CDR3 sequence is 15 residues long. The germline gives CDR1 MNHNY, CDR2 SVGAGI (reference sequence). The CDR3 region has the DNA TGTGCCAGCAGTTACCAGGGGAGGGTGGGAGATACGCAGTATTTT. This encodes CASSYQGRVGDTQYF.

This clone was observed a few times. The chain is built from TRBV19 and TRBJ1-4, with TRBD1 matching over 8 bases. With V trimmed by 4 bases and J by 3 bases, 4 bases remained unmatched. CDR3 length: 15 amino acids. Germline V lookup: CDR1 LNHDA, CDR2 SQIVND (reference sequence). CDR3: CASSRQGAPNEKLFF. The CDR3 nucleotides read TGTGCCAGTAGTAGGCAGGGGGCGCCTAATGAAAAACTGTTTTTT.

The CDR3 DNA sequence: TGTGCCAGTAGTACCTTCCAGGTCCCTAATGAAAAACTGTTTTTT. Translated, it gives CASSTFQVPNEKLFF. The V call is TRBV19, the J call TRBJ1-4; D is undetermined. The CDR3 sequence is 15 residues long. Per the germline V gene, CDR1 is LNHDA and CDR2 is SQIVND (reference sequence). V lost 4 bases and J lost 3, with 12 bases in between.

This clone was seen a few times. V and J are TRBV5-1 and TRBJ1-6, with 10 bases fitting TRBD1. This CDR3 region has 18 residues. Germline V gene lookup returns CDR1 SGHRS and CDR2 YFSETQ. J gave up 3 bases and V 3 bases, and 9 bases lay outside the gene matches. The CDR3 DNA reads as TGCGCCAGCAGCTCCGGGACAGGGGAGGCTCTCTATAATTCACCCCTCCACTTT. It encodes CASSSGTGEALYNSPLHF.

This clone occurred a few times. The rearrangement joins TRBV4-1 to TRBJ2-2; TRBD1 matches at 9 bases. The V segment lost 5 bases and the J segment 5 bases; nucleotides outside the gene matches: 6. In germline, CDR1 is MGHRA, CDR2 YSYEKL. CDR3 length: 15 residues. CDR3 sequence reads: CASSKTGTGTGELFF. The CDR3 DNA follows: TGCGCCAGCAGCAAAACCGGGACAGGGACCGGGGAGCTGTTTTTT.

This chain uses TRBV5-1 with TRBJ1-5; D remains ambiguous. Germline assignment: CDR1 SGHRS and CDR2 YFSETQ. Trimming removed 1 base from V and 2 bases from J, with 4 bases in between. CDR3 length: 13 amino acids. CDR3 sequence (DNA): TGCGCCAGCAGCTTGTTAGGCAATCAGCCCCAGCATTTT. This sequence encodes CASSLLGNQPQHF.

This clone showed up just once. The chain recombines TRBV7-2 with TRBJ1-1; D possibly corresponds to TRBD1 (6 bases). The CDR3 loop spans 15 amino acids. The germline CDR1 and CDR2 sequences are SGHTA and FQGNSA. Trimming left V 7 bases short and J 4 bases short, with 19 bases between. CDR3 in DNA: TGTGCCAGCAAGCCCGGTGGGGGGGCGGTCACTGAAGCTTTCTTT. This gives the protein CASKPGGGAVTEAFF. The full variable domain, its missing parts supplied by reference TRBV7-2 and TRBJ1-1, is GAGVSQSPSNKVTEKGKDVELRCDPISGHTALYWYRQSLGQGLEFLIYFQGNSAPDKSGLPSDRFSAERTGGSVSTLTIQRTQQEDSAVYLCASKPGGGAVTEAFFGQGTRLTVV.

The chain uses TRBV7-9 and TRBJ2-1, with 10 bases that match TRBD2. The ends lost 1 base at V and 15 bases at J; junction bases unmatched: 12. Germline V gives CDR1 SEHNR, CDR2 FQNEAQ (reference sequence). CDR3 length: 15 residues. Here the CDR3 DNA reads TGTGCCAGCAGCTTAGGAGCGGGAGGGCCAGGTGCTCTGTTCTTC. Amino acid sequence: CASSLGAGGPGALFF.

The V and J genes are TRBV6-5 and TRBJ2-5, with TRBD2 as a possible D gene (6 bases). V lost 5 bases and J 2 bases, leaving 15 bases between the germline ends. Germline assignment: CDR1 MNHEY and CDR2 SVGAGI. This CDR3 region has 15 residues. This CDR3 is CASSRTLARQETQYF. DNA of the CDR3: TGTGCCAGCAGTCGAACACTAGCTAGACAAGAGACCCAGTACTTC.

The gene calls are TRBV28 and TRBJ1-1; D is undetermined. Trimming left V 4 bases short and J 2 bases short, with 17 bases between. Looked up from germline, CDR1 is MDHEN and CDR2 is SYDVKM. CDR3 length: 16 residues. CDR3 nucleotide sequence: TGTGCCAGCAGTTCTCCATCGCCGGGGTTCAACACTGAAGCTTTCTTT. It encodes CASSSPSPGFNTEAFF. Drawing the rest from reference TRBV28 and TRBJ1-1, the complete variable domain is DVKVTQSSRYLVKRTGEKVFLECVQDMDHENMFWYRQDPGLGLRLIYFSYDVKMKEKGDIPEGYSVSREKKERFSLILESASTNQTSMYLCASSSPSPGFNTEAFFGQGTRLTVV.

The V gene is TRBV5-1, the J gene TRBJ2-5; 7 positions agree with TRBD1. In germline, CDR1 is SGHRS, CDR2 YFSETQ. The CDR3 runs to 11 residues. J was trimmed by 9 bases and V by 3 bases; bases with no gene match: 2. In DNA form, the CDR3 reads TGCGCCAGCAGCTACGACAGGGCCCAGTACTTC. Its translation is CASSYDRAQYF.

The CDR3 sequence is CASSVGASGNTIYF. CDR3 in DNA: TGTGCCAGCAGTGTGGGGGCGAGTGGAAACACCATATATTTT. The chain recombines TRBV25-1 with TRBJ1-3, with D possibly being TRBD1 (6 bases). The CDR3 covers 14 residues. CDR1 is MGHDK, CDR2 SYGVNS, per germline. V dropped 4 bases and J dropped 3 bases, with 10 bases sitting between them.

In this sample, this clone turned up a few times. The V and J genes are TRBV28 and TRBJ1-2; TRBD1 matches at 9 bases. Germline assignment: CDR1 MDHEN and CDR2 SYDVKM. The V and J ends lost 7 bases and 4 bases, in that order; junction bases with no gene match: 7. The CDR3 consists of 14 residues. The CDR3 loop reads CASTLDRGSYGYTF. The CDR3, as DNA: TGTGCCAGCACCCTAGACAGGGGGAGCTATGGCTACACCTTC.

The chain has TRBV4-1 and TRBJ2-1, with 16 bases that match TRBD2. The V and J ends lost 0 bases and 0 bases, in that order; junction bases with no gene match: 5. CDR3 length: 20 amino acids. Germline V gives CDR1 MGHRA, CDR2 YSYEKL. The CDR3 nucleotides are TGCGCCAGCAGCCAAGATCGGGGGACTAGCGGGAGGGCCTCCTACAATGAGCAGTTCTTC. As protein: CASSQDRGTSGRASYNEQFF.

The rearrangement links TRBV10-1 to TRBJ2-1; 7 nucleotides match TRBD2. This CDR3 has 14 residues. The V gene end was trimmed by 3 bases and the J gene end by 6 bases; junction bases not matched to a gene: 5. Germline V gene sequence: CDR1 WNHNN, CDR2 SYGVQD (reference sequence). In DNA, the CDR3 is TGCGCCAGCAGTGACCCCGGGACTACCAATGAGCAGTTCTTC. Its protein product is CASSDPGTTNEQFF.

In DNA form, the CDR3 reads TGTGCCAGCAGTCTCGGGACAGGGGGGCGGGGCTACACCTTC. This encodes CASSLGTGGRGYTF. J is TRBJ1-2 and V is TRBV6-1; 11 bases line up with TRBD1. Germline-derived CDR1 and CDR2 are MNHNS and SASEGT. The CDR3 extends over 14 amino acids. With V trimmed by 5 bases and J by 8 bases, 7 bases remained unmatched.